Each of the 29 T cell receptor beta chains below was sequenced from the same sample in a study of chemoradiotherapy in HPV16-positive cancers. Clones were sequenced by immunoSEQ multiplex PCR, and TCRdb holds only the in-frame ones, with some missing. The data show 1,300 or so clones, about three quarters seen once. Specimen: tumor tissue, collected from a patient who underwent chemoradiotherapy. These TCRs come from a human donor with HPV-associated anogenital cancer.

The V call is TRBV11-2, the J call TRBJ2-7; perhaps TRBD2 as D (7 bases). CDR1 and CDR2 from the germline V gene are SGHAT and FQNNGV. V lost 1 base, J lost 0 bases, and 16 bases lay in between. CDR3 length equals 17 residues. The DNA for the CDR3 is TGTGCCAGCAGCTTAGTGGGGGGGGGCCTGAGCTCCTACGAGCAGTACTTC. Translation gives CASSLVGGGLSSYEQYF.

The gene calls are TRBV7-8 and TRBJ1-1; TRBD1 matches 9 bases. Germline CDR1 is SGHVS and CDR2 is FQNEAQ. This CDR3 comprises 15 residues. V trimming: 1 base; J trimming: 6 bases; junction bases outside the gene matches: 6. The CDR3 DNA reads as TGTGCCAGCAGCTTAGAGGGACAGGGAGAGGCTGAAGCTTTCTTT. This gives the protein CASSLEGQGEAEAFF.

The genes are TRBV10-1 and TRBJ2-4, with 7 positions matching TRBD1. The CDR3 runs to 16 residues. Germline assignment: CDR1 WNHNN and CDR2 SYGVQD (reference sequence). The ends lost 6 bases at V and 0 bases at J; junction bases unmatched: 8. This chain's CDR3 is CASRDRSKLAKNIQYF. CDR3 in DNA: TGCGCCAGCAGGGACAGGTCAAAACTAGCCAAAAACATTCAGTACTTC.

The CDR3 is CASTRQRTSGRAATGGTQYF. In DNA, the CDR3 is TGTGCCAGCACCAGACAGCGGACTAGCGGGAGGGCCGCCACTGGTGGTACGCAGTATTTT. The genes are TRBV21-1 and TRBJ2-3; the table's TRBD2 call for D was not verified on the DNA. TRBV21-1 is a recognized pseudogene. The CDR3 consists of 20 residues.

The genes are TRBV7-3 and TRBJ2-3; TRBD2 agrees at 12 bases. The length of the CDR3 is 15 residues. CDR1 and CDR2 from the germline V gene are SGHTA and FQGTGA. Unmatched junction bases numbered 4, after V lost 3 bases and J lost 6 bases. The CDR3 here is CASSFTSGRWDTQYF. CDR3 coding DNA: TGTGCCAGCAGCTTTACTAGCGGGAGGTGGGATACGCAGTATTTT.

The rearrangement links TRBV28 to TRBJ1-4; the D is unclear. Trimming shortened V by 3 bases and J by 4 bases, and 9 bases separated the two germline ends. This CDR3 region has 14 residues. Germline V gene data show CDR1 as MDHEN and CDR2 as SYDVKM. The CDR3 nucleotides read TGTGCCAGCAGTTTTCGGGGTGTTAATGAAAAACTGTTTTTT. It encodes CASSFRGVNEKLFF.

The CDR3 DNA reads as TGTGCCAGCAGCTTAGGATCCCGTGAGTTGTATAGCAATCAGCCCCAGCATTTT. This codes for CASSLGSRELYSNQPQHF. This rearrangement joins TRBV7-8 to TRBJ1-5, with unresolved D. From germline, CDR1 is SGHVS and CDR2 FQNEAQ. The CDR3 consists of 18 residues. V lost 1 base and J lost 0, with 16 bases in between. The full variable domain, with the rest looked up from reference TRBV7-8 and TRBJ1-5, is GAGVSQSPRYKVAKRGQDVALRCDPISGHVSLFWYQQALGQGPEFLTYFQNEAQLDKSGLPSDRFFAERPEGSVSTLKIQRTQQEDSAVYLCASSLGSRELYSNQPQHFGDGTRLSIL.

This chain connects TRBV5-1 to TRBJ2-3; 9 nucleotides match TRBD1. J gave up 4 bases and V 4 bases, and 7 bases lay outside the gene matches. CDR3 size: 15 residues. From germline, CDR1 is SGHRS and CDR2 YFSETQ. The CDR3, as DNA: TGCGCCAGCAGCCGCCGGACAGGGGCGGCAGATACGCAGTATTTT. Translated, it gives CASSRRTGAADTQYF.

Only one count was recorded for this clone. This chain joins TRBV27 and TRBJ2-6; D assignment may be TRBD1 or TRBD2 (5 bases each). The V end lost 8 bases, the J end lost 1 base, and 15 bases lay between the germline ends. Germline V CDR1 and CDR2: MNHEY, SMNVEV (reference sequence). The CDR3 has 16 residues. The CDR3 reads CASRDGQTSGANVLTF. In DNA, the CDR3 is TGTGCCAGCCGGGACGGTCAGACGTCTGGGGCCAACGTCCTGACTTTC.

The J gene is TRBJ2-1, the V gene TRBV7-6; 11 bases fit TRBD2. CDR3 size: 18 residues. The germline V gene has CDR1 SGHVS and CDR2 FNYEAQ. The J segment lost 2 bases and the V segment lost 5 bases, leaving 11 bases of the junction unmatched. The CDR3 spells CASSRRRPSGRTYNEQFF. Written as DNA, the CDR3 is TGTGCCAGCAGCCGCCGTCGCCCTAGCGGGAGGACCTACAATGAGCAGTTCTTC.

This clone was counted a single time. The chain carries TRBV14 and TRBJ2-7; 12 bases map to TRBD2. This CDR3 has 14 amino acids. Per germline, CDR1 SGHDN and CDR2 FVKESK. After removal of 3 bases from V and 3 bases from J, the junction contained 0 bases not matched to a gene. The CDR3 region is CASSQGLAGYEQYF. The DNA for the CDR3 is TGTGCCAGCAGCCAGGGACTAGCGGGCTACGAGCAGTACTTC.

This chain connects TRBV6-5 to TRBJ2-7; the D gene is possibly TRBD2 (5 bases). Germline-derived CDR1 and CDR2 are MNHEY and SVGAGI. The CDR3 is 14 amino acids. Trimming shortened V by 2 bases and J by 3 bases, and 11 bases separated the two germline ends. The CDR3 DNA reads as TGTGCCAGCAGTTACAGGGTCGACTACTACGAGCAGTACTTC. This gives the protein CASSYRVDYYEQYF.

This chain connects TRBV19 to TRBJ2-5; 11 bases are a match to TRBD1. CDR1 and CDR2 (germline): LNHDA, SQIVND (reference sequence). The CDR3 length is 15 residues. V gave up 4 bases and J gave up 5 bases; unmatched junction bases: 6. The CDR3 region is CASSTSGTGGETQYF. The CDR3 DNA reads TGTGCCAGTAGTACGAGCGGGACAGGGGGGGAGACCCAGTACTTC.

This clone was seen a handful of times. The rearrangement uses TRBV30 and TRBJ1-4, with D hard to call. The germline V gene has CDR1 GTSNPN and CDR2 SVGIG (reference sequence). V was cut by 3 bases and J by 4 bases, with 18 bases left in between. This CDR3 has 16 amino acids. The CDR3 DNA follows: TGTGCCTGGAGCATCCCACTGTCGGGGTTTAATGAAAAACTGTTTTTT. Its protein product is CAWSIPLSGFNEKLFF.

The genes are TRBV28 and TRBJ2-1, with 16 bases lining up with TRBD2. The V segment lost 5 bases and the J segment 8 bases; nucleotides outside the gene matches: 3. Germline V gives CDR1 MDHEN, CDR2 SYDVKM. CDR3 length: 15 amino acids. This CDR3 is CASSGTSGREDEQFF. Written as DNA, the CDR3 is TGTGCCAGCAGTGGGACTAGCGGGAGGGAGGATGAGCAGTTCTTC.

The J gene is TRBJ2-3, the V gene TRBV9; TRBD2 matches 7 bases. The CDR3 is 15 amino acids. Germline V gene data show CDR1 as SGDLS and CDR2 as YYNGEE. With V trimmed by 5 bases and J by 1 base, 7 bases remained unmatched. CDR3 nucleotide sequence: TGTGCCAGCAGGGGGGGGGAGCTGGGCACAGATACGCAGTATTTT. Protein product: CASRGGELGTDTQYF.

The chain has TRBV28 and TRBJ2-5; perhaps D is TRBD1 or TRBD2 (5 bases each). The DNA matches TRBJ2-7 better at its end, which makes the J call doubtful. Germline values: CDR1 MDHEN, CDR2 SYDVKM. The CDR3 runs to 14 residues. DNA for the CDR3: TGTGCCAGCAGTTCAACCTGGGGGTCCTACGAGCAGTACTTC. Residues: CASSSTWGSYEQYF.

The gene calls are TRBV9 and TRBJ1-1, with TRBD1 as a possible D gene (5 bases). Trimming shortened V by 4 bases and J by 5 bases, and 18 bases separated the two germline ends. There are 15 residues in the CDR3. The V gene's germline CDR1 is SGDLS and CDR2 YYNGEE. The CDR3 sequence is CASSTGGALGTEAFF. The DNA for the CDR3 is TGTGCCAGCAGCACCGGGGGAGCCCTAGGGACTGAAGCTTTCTTT.

This clone is termed large (0.1 to 1%). This chain links TRBV5-1 with TRBJ2-7; D gene uncertain. V was trimmed by 0 bases and J by 2 bases, leaving 12 bases between them. The length of the CDR3 is 15 residues. CDR1 and CDR2 from the germline V gene are SGHRS and YFSETQ. The CDR3 nucleotides are TGCGCCAGCAGCTTGGATATAGGGCCTGCCTACGAGCAGTACTTC. Amino acid sequence: CASSLDIGPAYEQYF.

The J gene is TRBJ2-6, the V gene TRBV2; 7 nucleotides line up with TRBD1. From germline, CDR1 is SNHLY and CDR2 FYNNEI. V lost 7 bases to trimming and J lost 2 bases; unmatched junction nucleotides: 2. The CDR3 has 14 amino acids. The CDR3 sequence: CASKQGTGANVLTF. The CDR3 DNA follows: TGTGCCAGCAAACAGGGGACTGGGGCCAACGTCCTGACTTTC.

This chain uses TRBV7-8 with TRBJ2-2; possibly TRBD2 for D (6 bases). This CDR3 is 15 amino acids long. The germline CDR1 and CDR2 sequences are SGHVS and FQNEAQ. Trimming pared 5 bases from V and 2 bases from J, leaving 12 bases between. The CDR3 sequence is CASSTRGGNTGELFF. The CDR3 DNA is TGTGCCAGCAGCACCCGGGGAGGAAACACCGGGGAGCTGTTTTTT.

V is TRBV6-6 and J is TRBJ1-1, with D tentatively TRBD1 (6 bases). CDR3 length equals 13 residues. The V gene lost 5 bases and the J gene lost 4 bases, with 11 bases spanning the gap. The germline CDR1 and CDR2 sequences are MNHNY and SVGAGI (reference sequence). The CDR3 bases are TGTGCCAGCAGTCAACAGGGAGCCACTGAAGCTTTCTTT. This translates into CASSQQGATEAFF.

This clone turned up a few times. The chain has TRBV29-1 and TRBJ1-2, with 9 bases aligning to TRBD1. J was trimmed by 4 bases and V by 5 bases; bases with no gene match: 5. Germline loops: CDR1 SQVTM, CDR2 ANQGSEA. The CDR3 consists of 13 residues. CDR3 nucleotide sequence: TGCAGCGTTTTGACAGGGGGAGGCTATGGCTACACCTTC. Protein product: CSVLTGGGYGYTF.

This chain links TRBV5-5 with TRBJ1-6; D remains unclear. The CDR3 length is 16 residues. Per germline, CDR1 SGHKS and CDR2 YYEKEE (reference sequence). The V end was cut by 5 bases, the J end by 14 bases, with 26 bases between. The CDR3 bases are TGTGCCAGCAGTACCTATGTCCGGGAGGGAGATAAGGCCCTCCACTTT. Translating gives CASSTYVREGDKALHF.

This chain links TRBV29-1 with TRBJ1-2; D call uncertain. V gave up 4 bases and J gave up 5 bases, with 5 bases separating them. CDR1 and CDR2 (germline): SQVTM, ANQGSEA. This CDR3 has 10 residues. CDR3 coding DNA: TGCAGCGTTGGTCAGTATGGCTACACCTTC. Translating it yields CSVGQYGYTF. The full variable domain, with the rest looked up from reference TRBV29-1 and TRBJ1-2, is SAVISQKPSRDICQRGTSLTIQCQVDSQVTMMFWYRQQPGQSLTLIATANQGSEATYESGFVIDKFPISRPNLTFSTLTVSNMSPEDSSIYLCSVGQYGYTFGSGTRLTVV.

The chain uses TRBV7-6 and TRBJ1-1, with 9 nucleotides matching TRBD1. This CDR3 has 14 amino acids. J lost 6 bases, V lost 4 bases, and 6 bases had no gene match. CDR1 and CDR2 (germline): SGHVS, FNYEAQ. The chain's CDR3 is CASSSGQGWSEAFF. DNA of the CDR3: TGTGCCAGCAGCTCGGGACAGGGTTGGTCTGAAGCTTTCTTT.

This rearrangement joins TRBV20-1 to TRBJ1-1; D gene ambiguous. V shed 7 bases and J shed 5 bases, with 5 bases lying between them. Germline V gives CDR1 DFQATT, CDR2 SNEGSKA (reference sequence). The CDR3 extends over 9 amino acids. CDR3 sequence reads: CSVGTEAFF. The CDR3 DNA sequence: TGCAGTGTTGGGACTGAAGCTTTCTTT.

This rearrangement joins TRBV5-8 to TRBJ2-1, with D unresolved. The ends were cut back, 7 bases at V and 0 bases at J, with 14 bases in the middle. The CDR3 consists of 15 residues. Germline-derived CDR1 and CDR2 are SGHTS and YDEGEE. CDR3 sequence: CASAARASSYNEQFF. CDR3 in DNA: TGTGCCAGCGCGGCAAGGGCCAGCTCCTACAATGAGCAGTTCTTC.

The chain links TRBV28 to TRBJ2-1, with 12 bases identical to TRBD2. After removal of 5 bases from V and 5 bases from J, the junction contained 16 bases not matched to a gene. CDR3 length equals 19 residues. From germline, CDR1 is MDHEN and CDR2 SYDVKM. The CDR3, as DNA: TGTGCCAGCAGTCCCCAAATACTGACTAGCGGGGGAACCCACAATGAGCAGTTCTTC. It encodes CASSPQILTSGGTHNEQFF.